This T cell receptor (beta chain) was recovered during a study of T cell responses to AZD1222 COVID-19 vaccine. Regarding this clone: Its antigen is undetermined.

Germline trimming cut 3 bases from V and 5 bases from J; bases unmatched to any gene: 4. The germline gives CDR1 SNHLY, CDR2 FYNNEI. The CDR3 is made up of 15 amino acids. Whole-study findings and limits: At 160-218 and 743-854, vaccine-associated CD4 TCRs were dominant, and they spanned spike.

Profiling relied on immunoSEQ multiplex PCR, and the TCRdb table lists in-frame clones only, not all of them. The table has nearly 110,000 clones, less than 95% seen once. The sample consisted of peripheral blood, taken 28 days after the second AZD1222 dose. The V gene is TRBV2, the J gene TRBJ2-5, with TRBD1 matching over 12 bases. The sequence derives from an adult who received the AZD1222 COVID-19 vaccine. The CDR3 region is CASSEGQGAFETQYF. The CDR3 DNA reads as TGTGCCAGCAGTGAGGGACAGGGGGCGTTTGAGACCCAGTACTTC.